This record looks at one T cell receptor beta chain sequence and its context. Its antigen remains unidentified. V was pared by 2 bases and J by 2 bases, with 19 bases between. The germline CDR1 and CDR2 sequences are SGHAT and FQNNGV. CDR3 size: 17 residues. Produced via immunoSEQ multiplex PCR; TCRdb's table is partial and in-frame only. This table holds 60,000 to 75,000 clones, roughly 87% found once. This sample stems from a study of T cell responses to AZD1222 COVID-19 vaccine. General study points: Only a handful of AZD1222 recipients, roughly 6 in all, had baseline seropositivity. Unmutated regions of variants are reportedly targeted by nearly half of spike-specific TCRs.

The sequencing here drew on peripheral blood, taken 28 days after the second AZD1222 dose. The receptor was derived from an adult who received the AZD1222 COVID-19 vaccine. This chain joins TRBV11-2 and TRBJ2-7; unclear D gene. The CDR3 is CASSLRLSGLMAYEQYF. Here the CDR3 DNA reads TGTGCCAGCAGCTTAAGGTTGTCAGGTCTCATGGCCTACGAGCAGTACTTC.